Listed below are T cell receptor beta chains from one sample, sequenced in a study of cytomegalovirus exposure and HLA in healthy donors. TCRdb's table, derived via immunoSEQ multiplex PCR, lists solely in-frame clones and lacks some. Of 95,000 or so clones in the sample, about 76% were seen once. The sequencing sample was made of PBMCs. The receptors originated from an older woman in good health and CMV-seropositive. CDR3s leave out the opening cysteine and the closing phenylalanine or tryptophan.

J gene	V gene	CDR3 protein
TRBJ2-7	TRBV7-2	ASSKPGTSGLEQY
TRBJ1-1	TRBV27	ASSLTRAGVINTEAF
TRBJ2-7	TRBV4-1	ASSQGSAHRGEQY
TRBJ2-7	TRBV7-2	ASSPRRENNYQQY
TRBJ1-2	TRBV7-9	ASSFEDRPNYGYT
TRBJ1-2	TRBV29-1	SVEDPGLGYT
TRBJ2-3	TRBV7-6	ASSLGRSTDTQY
TRBJ2-3	TRBV7-3	ASSLYPSGGGTDTQY
TRBJ2-7	TRBV18	ASSQGTGSYEQY
TRBJ1-5	TRBV18	ASSPIPSSSGSNQPQH
TRBJ1-3	TRBV4-2	ASSQPTVAGNTIY
TRBJ2-5	TRBV9	ASSGDSVETQY
TRBJ2-1	TRBV11-3	ASSTGLAGGNEQF
TRBJ2-6	TRBV19	ASSKGYTPSGANVLT
TRBJ2-4	TRBV6-5	ASGDRNIQY
TRBJ1-5	TRBV19	ASSTTGGNQPQH
TRBJ2-5	TRBV30	AWSMLAGFQTQY
TRBJ2-1	TRBV5-1	ASSLAPASGRGNEQF
TRBJ2-7	TRBV5-6	ASSLVSTREQY
TRBJ2-7	TRBV29-1	SVETGRSYEQY
TRBJ1-2	TRBV27	ASSLGPSRGGYT
TRBJ2-1	TRBV9	ASSPSSGTYNEQF
TRBJ1-2	TRBV4-3	ASSQGFRGNYGYT
TRBJ2-1	TRBV11-2	ASSWTSGSYNEQF
TRBJ1-2	TRBV4-2	ASSQDQGQIYGYT
TRBJ1-4	TRBV6-5	ASSRDLGGEKLF
TRBJ1-4	TRBV28	ASSSPAGAPNEKLF
TRBJ1-1	TRBV6-1	ASSGLGASTEAF
TRBJ2-1	TRBV4-2	ASSQTPGLAKF
TRBJ2-1	TRBV19	ASSTRGEYNEQF
TRBJ1-2	TRBV19	ASSTQPGQGSYGYT
TRBJ2-1	TRBV10-1	ASSESSAGGWGNEQF
TRBJ2-7	TRBV4-3	ASSQDWTSSYEQY
TRBJ1-1	TRBV5-1	ASSLLNRGDTEAF
TRBJ1-4	TRBV28	ASSLVDRVHEKLF
TRBJ2-1	TRBV19	ASSIGLNNEQF
TRBJ2-2	TRBV14	ASSQGSLQGSTGELF
TRBJ2-7	TRBV5-4	ASSPGLAGDEQY
TRBJ2-2	TRBV5-6	ASSLIRGRTGELF
TRBJ1-4	TRBV21-1	ASSKGGGTTNEKLF
TRBJ2-5	TRBV7-3	ASSPMSGDQGTQY
TRBJ2-3	TRBV5-1	ASSSREVTDTQY
TRBJ2-3	TRBV25-1	ASSDGGGIGTDTQY
TRBJ2-1	TRBV5-4	ASSFEKAGGYNEQF
TRBJ2-7	TRBV28	ASSLKGMAYEQY
TRBJ2-3	TRBV11-3	ASSQQGLAGTDTQY
TRBJ1-5	TRBV28	ASSSGDSRVVNQPQH
TRBJ2-3	TRBV5-1	ASSTGLAQSTDTQY
TRBJ1-4	TRBV28	ASRAQGTNEKLF
TRBJ2-2	TRBV14	ASSPILYTGELF
TRBJ1-3	TRBV6-1	ASELHSGNTIY
TRBJ2-2	TRBV4-3	ASSPKVTSPGVTGELF
TRBJ2-1	TRBV7-3	ASSLRGSSYNEQF
TRBJ1-1	TRBV30	AWAAGRGTEAF